Described below is a single T cell receptor beta chain sequence and its context. Antigen unknown. These data originate in a study of cytomegalovirus exposure and HLA in healthy donors. Study results and caveats: Cytomegalovirus-associated TCR beta chains were listed, numbering 164. Prediction of most subjects' HLA-A and HLA-B alleles by TCR beta sequences was reportedly accurate.

Germline loops: CDR1 SGHTA, CDR2 FQGNSA. The CDR3 runs to 14 residues. The ends were cut back, 2 bases at V and 8 bases at J, with 15 bases in the middle. Amplification used 60 Vbeta primers and 13 Jbeta primers. Method: immunoSEQ multiplex PCR; TCRdb's copy keeps in-frame clones and lacks some. The sample includes around 91,000 clones, 78% of them seen just once. This chain links TRBV7-2 with TRBJ1-2; no clear D gene. The sample consisted of PBMCs. This TCR was recovered from a male donor in good health and CMV-seropositive. DNA of the CDR3: TGTGCCAGCAGCTTAAGTTCCGGTTGGAGCGGCTACACCTTC. This gives the protein CASSLSSGWSGYTF.